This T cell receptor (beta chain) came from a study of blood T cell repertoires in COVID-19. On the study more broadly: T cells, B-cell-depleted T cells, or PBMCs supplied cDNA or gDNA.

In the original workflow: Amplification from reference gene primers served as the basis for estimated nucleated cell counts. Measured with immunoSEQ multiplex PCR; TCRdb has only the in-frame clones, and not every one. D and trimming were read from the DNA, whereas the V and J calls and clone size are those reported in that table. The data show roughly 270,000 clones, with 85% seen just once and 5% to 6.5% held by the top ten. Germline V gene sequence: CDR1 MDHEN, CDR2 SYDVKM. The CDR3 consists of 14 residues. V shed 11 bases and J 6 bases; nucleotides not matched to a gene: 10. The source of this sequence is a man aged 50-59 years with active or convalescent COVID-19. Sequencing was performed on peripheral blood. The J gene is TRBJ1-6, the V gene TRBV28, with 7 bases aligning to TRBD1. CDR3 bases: TGTGCCGTGGGGACCGGGACAGCTAATTCACCCCTCCACTTT. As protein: CAVGTGTANSPLHF.